Following are 29 T cell receptor beta chains from one sample sequenced in a study of graft-versus-host responses after intestinal transplantation. Generated by immunoSEQ multiplex PCR, the TCRdb table keeps only in-frame clones and is missing some. The table lists approximately 16,000 clones, approximately 88% of them singletons. The source was PBMCs, collected about 110 days after intestinal transplant. These receptors originate from a human patient who received an intestinal transplant, so some T cells may come from the graft donor.

DNA for the CDR3: TGTGCCAGCAGCCTCCGGACAGGAAGCAATGAGCAGTTCTTC. This encodes CASSLRTGSNEQFF. The rearrangement links TRBV5-5 to TRBJ2-1, with 7 bases identical to TRBD1. V lost 4 bases and J lost 6; bases outside the gene matches: 7. In germline, CDR1 is SGHKS, CDR2 YYEKEE (reference sequence). The CDR3 consists of 14 residues.

This rearrangement joins TRBV5-1 to TRBJ2-7; D possibly corresponds to TRBD2 (5 bases). CDR3 length: 15 residues. V lost 3 bases to trimming and J lost 4 bases, with 17 bases between them. Germline CDR1 reads SGHRS; CDR2 reads YFSETQ. CDR3 amino acids: CASSSIMGSGYEQYF. CDR3 DNA sequence: TGCGCCAGCAGCTCAATCATGGGTTCGGGATACGAGCAGTACTTC.

The CDR3: CASSVDDDSSYEQYF. The CDR3, as DNA: TGTGCCAGCAGCGTAGACGACGACAGTAGTTACGAGCAGTACTTC. This sequence joins TRBV9 and TRBJ2-7; tentatively, D is TRBD1 (5 bases). The CDR3 is 15 residues long. Deletions cut 0 bases from V and 4 bases from J, with 14 bases between. From germline, CDR1 is SGDLS and CDR2 YYNGEE.

The CDR3 protein is CASSYGRLSRVGELFF. The CDR3 DNA reads as TGTGCCAGCAGTTACGGGAGGCTGAGCAGGGTCGGGGAGCTGTTTTTT. This chain links TRBV6-5 with TRBJ2-2; possible D gene TRBD2, 6 bases. V shed 2 bases and J shed 7 bases, with 17 bases lying between them. CDR1 is MNHEY and CDR2 is SVGAGI in the germline V gene. This CDR3 has 16 amino acids.

V and J are TRBV4-3 and TRBJ2-3; weak D call: TRBD2 (5 bases). V shed 0 bases and J shed 2 bases, with 18 bases lying between them. Per the germline V gene, CDR1 is LGHNA and CDR2 is YSLEER. This CDR3 region has 18 residues. In DNA form, the CDR3 reads TGCGCCAGCAGCCAAGATACGGCGGGCACCCTCTTCACAGATACGCAGTATTTT. This gives the protein CASSQDTAGTLFTDTQYF.

The rearrangement joins TRBV25-1 to TRBJ1-1, with TRBD1 matching over 8 bases. This CDR3 is 16 amino acids long. The germline gives CDR1 MGHDK, CDR2 SYGVNS. V shed 3 bases, J shed 5 bases, and the junction held 11 bases outside the gene matches. The CDR3 protein is CASSDPSTGGTTEAFF. The CDR3 bases are TGTGCCAGCAGTGACCCCTCTACAGGGGGGACAACTGAAGCTTTCTTT.

CDR3 sequence: CSASGTNTEAFF. DNA of the CDR3: TGCAGTGCATCTGGGACTAACACTGAAGCTTTCTTT. The V gene is TRBV29-1, the J gene TRBJ1-1; a weak D match, TRBD1 (5 bases). CDR3 length equals 12 residues. Germline CDR1 SQVTM, CDR2 ANQGSEA.

The sample holds a few counts of this clone. The chain has TRBV10-3 and TRBJ1-2, with a possible D match to TRBD1 (6 bases). Trimming cost V 2 bases and J 2 bases, with 12 bases left between them. Germline values: CDR1 ENHRY, CDR2 SYGVKD. The length of the CDR3 is 15 residues. The CDR3 loop reads CAISEKGDPNYGYTF. DNA for the CDR3: TGTGCCATCAGTGAGAAGGGGGACCCAAACTATGGCTACACCTTC.

V usage is TRBV10-3 and J usage is TRBJ2-1; TRBD2 matches 8 bases. The CDR3 spans 21 residues. The germline V gene has CDR1 ENHRY and CDR2 SYGVKD. Trimming at V came to 2 bases and at J to 0 bases, leaving 18 bases not matched to a gene. The CDR3 region has the DNA TGTGCCATCAGTGAGCTCGGCGGTTTAACTAGCGGACCGAGCTCCTACAATGAGCAGTTCTTC. The encoded protein is CAISELGGLTSGPSSYNEQFF.

The V call is TRBV7-9, the J call TRBJ2-7; D perhaps matches TRBD2 (6 bases). The CDR3 is made up of 13 amino acids. The V gene lost 1 base and the J gene lost 6 bases, with 10 bases spanning the gap. Germline lookup yields CDR1 SEHNR and CDR2 FQNEAQ (reference sequence). CDR3 region: CASSLGSGSEQYF. CDR3 DNA: TGTGCCAGCAGCTTAGGTAGCGGCTCCGAGCAGTACTTC.

The chain is built from TRBV6-6 and TRBJ2-1; 8 bases match TRBD2. Trimming cost V 10 bases and J 8 bases; bases outside gene matches: 4. From germline, CDR1 is MNHNY and CDR2 SVGAGI (reference sequence). The CDR3 consists of 11 residues. CDR3 sequence reads: CAIAAGDEQFF. Written as DNA, the CDR3 is TGTGCCATCGCAGCGGGAGATGAGCAGTTCTTC.

Remarks on this clone: The junction and the germline gene differ at one end; a read error may be behind it. The chain couples TRBV25-1 to TRBJ2-1, with D tentatively TRBD2 (5 bases). Germline V gene lookup returns CDR1 MGHDK and CDR2 SYGVNS. CDR3 length equals 12 residues. CDR3 loop: CASSDSLSARVF. The CDR3 bases are TGTGCCAGCAGTGATTCCCTCTCTGCGAGGGTCTTC.

This clone was observed a few times. V gene TRBV21-1 combines with J gene TRBJ2-3. TRBV21-1 is reported as a pseudogene. The CDR3 extends over 15 amino acids. Here the CDR3 reads CASSKSAGGTDTQYF. In nucleotides, the CDR3 is TGTGCCAGCAGCAAAAGCGCTGGGGGCACAGATACGCAGTATTTT.

The chain links TRBV27 to TRBJ2-7; TRBD2 agrees at 8 bases. J lost 6 bases, V lost 5 bases, and 12 bases had no gene match. Germline V gene lookup returns CDR1 MNHEY and CDR2 SMNVEV (reference sequence). The CDR3 spans 15 residues. DNA of the CDR3: TGTGCCAGCAGTATCGATCGGGGGGGGCGCGCCGAGCAGTACTTC. It encodes CASSIDRGGRAEQYF.

The rearrangement uses TRBV9 and TRBJ1-5, with TRBD1 identical over 7 bases. Germline values: CDR1 SGDLS, CDR2 YYNGEE. V dropped 5 bases and J dropped 1; count of bases not matched to a gene: 3. The CDR3 is made up of 14 amino acids. The CDR3 spells CASSSGQSNQPQHF. The CDR3 DNA is TGTGCCAGCAGTTCGGGACAGAGCAATCAGCCCCAGCATTTT.

The CDR3 reads CASSLSSGSSYEQYF. The CDR3 DNA is TGCGCCAGCAGCTTATCTAGCGGGAGCTCCTACGAGCAGTACTTC. This rearrangement joins TRBV5-1 to TRBJ2-5; 10 nucleotides agree with TRBD2. The assigned J gene may be wrong: the sequence end matches TRBJ2-7 better. The CDR3 has 15 amino acids. The germline CDR1 and CDR2 sequences are SGHRS and YFSETQ.

This chain joins TRBV23-1 and TRBJ1-2; TRBD1 matches 7 bases. TRBV23-1 is an ORF, and what it does is uncertain. This CDR3 is built from 18 residues. The trim removed 4 bases at V and 5 bases at J, leaving 19 bases unmatched. The CDR3 DNA is TGCGCCAGCAGTCCGCGGACAGGTCGGCCCGGACATAGGTATGGCTACACCTTC. This codes for CASSPRTGRPGHRYGYTF.

J is TRBJ2-7 and V is TRBV18; D is possibly TRBD2 (6 bases). The CDR3 is 17 residues long. Trimming removed 1 base from V and 2 bases from J, with 18 bases in between. Germline lookup yields CDR1 KGHSH and CDR2 LQKENI. This CDR3 is CASSPLSTRREPYEQYF. The CDR3 DNA is TGTGCCAGCTCACCACTCTCCACCCGACGGGAGCCCTACGAGCAGTACTTC.

The chain links TRBV5-6 to TRBJ2-4; D gene uncertain. The CDR3 is 15 residues long. Germline lookup yields CDR1 SGHDT and CDR2 YYEEEE. V dropped 2 bases and J dropped 0 bases, with 9 bases sitting between them. CDR3 nucleotides: TGTGCCAGCAGCTTAAGGCCTCTAGCCAAAAACATTCAGTACTTC. It encodes CASSLRPLAKNIQYF.

This clone was seen only once. This chain connects TRBV14 to TRBJ1-4; tentative D call: TRBD1 (5 bases). This CDR3 is built from 15 residues. V lost 5 bases, J lost 4 bases, and 14 bases lay in between. The germline CDR1 and CDR2 sequences are SGHDN and FVKESK. In DNA, the CDR3 is TGTGCCAGCAGCGACCGAGGGACTGGTAATGAAAAACTGTTTTTT. Translated: CASSDRGTGNEKLFF.

In this sample, this clone turned up once. V usage is TRBV5-1 and J usage is TRBJ2-1; 11 bases map to TRBD2. This CDR3 comprises 19 residues. V was pared by 3 bases and J by 0 bases, with 11 bases of the junction left unmatched. Germline V lookup: CDR1 SGHRS, CDR2 YFSETQ. As DNA, the CDR3 is TGCGCCAGCAGCTCTCAGCTAGCGGGAGGATCCTCCTCCTACAATGAGCAGTTCTTC. Protein: CASSSQLAGGSSSYNEQFF.

The CDR3, as DNA: TGCGCCAGCAGCTTGGCCCGACAGGGGCGGACAGATACGCAGTATTTT. Its translation: CASSLARQGRTDTQYF. The V gene is TRBV5-1, the J gene TRBJ2-3; TRBD1 aligns across 8 bases. This CDR3 is built from 16 residues. Germline V gene lookup returns CDR1 SGHRS and CDR2 YFSETQ. V was pared by 0 bases and J by 3 bases, with 6 bases of the junction left unmatched.

V gene TRBV28 combines with J gene TRBJ2-2, with TRBD1 as a possible D gene (5 bases). CDR3 size: 15 residues. Germline V lookup: CDR1 MDHEN, CDR2 SYDVKM. Trimming took off 6 bases at V and 6 bases at J, with 17 bases between the two ends. DNA of the CDR3: TGTGCCAGCAGCACCGACAGTACTTTCCCCGGGGAGCTGTTTTTT. Translation: CASSTDSTFPGELFF.

This chain joins TRBV30 and TRBJ1-5; 7 bases match TRBD1. Trimming at V came to 0 bases and at J to 3 bases, leaving 2 bases not matched to a gene. Per the germline V gene, CDR1 is GTSNPN and CDR2 is SVGIG (reference sequence). CDR3 length equals 14 residues. CDR3 amino acids: CAWSVGQDNQPQHF. The CDR3, as DNA: TGTGCCTGGAGTGTCGGACAGGACAATCAGCCCCAGCATTTT.

The chain combines TRBV28 with TRBJ2-5, with 12 bases that match TRBD2. J gave up 4 bases and V 3 bases, and 12 bases lay outside the gene matches. CDR1 and CDR2 (germline): MDHEN, SYDVKM. The CDR3 has 18 residues. Here the CDR3 reads CASSFPRSSGRAPETQYF. The CDR3 bases are TGTGCCAGCAGTTTCCCAAGATCTAGCGGGAGGGCCCCAGAGACCCAGTACTTC. Filled out from reference TRBV28 and TRBJ2-5, the complete variable domain reads DVKVTQSSRYLVKRTGEKVFLECVQDMDHENMFWYRQDPGLGLRLIYFSYDVKMKEKGDIPEGYSVSREKKERFSLILESASTNQTSMYLCASSFPRSSGRAPETQYFGPGTRLLVL.

Notes on this clone: Since the CDR3 does not end with the conserved phenylalanine or tryptophan, this likely comes from a read error. The chain is built from TRBV6-5 and TRBJ1-1; possible D gene TRBD1, 6 bases. V lost 6 bases to trimming and J lost 3 bases, with 14 bases between them. Germline CDR1 and CDR2: MNHEY and SVGAGI. The CDR3 covers 14 residues. The CDR3 region is CASSPQGPHTEAFS. Written as DNA, the CDR3 is TGTGCCAGCAGCCCCCAGGGGCCCCACACTGAAGCTTTCTCT.

This sequence joins TRBV7-9 and TRBJ2-3; a weak D match, TRBD2 (6 bases). CDR3 size: 15 residues. From germline, CDR1 is SEHNR and CDR2 FQNEAQ (reference sequence). Deletions cut 5 bases from V and 2 bases from J, with 14 bases between. CDR3 protein: CASSHWDSYTDTQYF. Written as DNA, the CDR3 is TGTGCCAGCAGCCATTGGGACTCGTACACAGATACGCAGTATTTT.

The chain links TRBV19 to TRBJ2-5; 11 nucleotides agree with TRBD2. The germline gives CDR1 LNHDA, CDR2 SQIVND (reference sequence). This CDR3 spans 15 amino acids. J was trimmed by 4 bases and V by 3 bases; bases with no gene match: 4. The chain's CDR3 is CASSISGRAPETQYF. The DNA of the CDR3 is TGTGCCAGTAGTATTAGCGGGAGGGCCCCAGAGACCCAGTACTTC.

CDR3 coding DNA: TGTGCCAGTAGGGGACTAGCGGGAGACAATGAGCAGTTCTTC. This sequence encodes CASRGLAGDNEQFF. The chain has TRBV19 and TRBJ2-1, with 14 bases fitting TRBD2. The germline V gene has CDR1 LNHDA and CDR2 SQIVND (reference sequence). Trimming at V came to 6 bases and at J to 5 bases, leaving 0 bases not matched to a gene. The CDR3 has 14 amino acids.